Below are 3 T cell receptor beta chains sequenced from a single sample in a study of blood T cell repertoires in COVID-19. Clones were sequenced by immunoSEQ multiplex PCR, and TCRdb holds only the in-frame ones, with some missing. The sample consists of approximately 230,000 clones, roughly 88% of them appearing once. Sample: peripheral blood. These receptors all stem from a woman aged 25 to 45 with COVID-19, enrolled during active disease.

The chain links TRBV6-6 to TRBJ1-6; D is possibly TRBD1 (5 bases). Germline CDR1 is MNHNY and CDR2 is SVGAGI (reference sequence). With 6 bases removed from V and 3 bases from J, the gap between germline ends came to 15 bases. The CDR3 contains 16 residues. CDR3: CASRGRGADYNSPLHF. CDR3 DNA: TGTGCCAGCAGGGGGAGGGGAGCAGACTATAATTCACCCCTCCACTTT.

The J gene is TRBJ2-3, the V gene TRBV5-4; D unclear. Germline CDR1 is SGHNT and CDR2 is YYREEE (reference sequence). The V gene lost 4 bases and the J gene lost 2 bases, with 20 bases spanning the gap. This CDR3 has 17 residues. The CDR3 sequence: CASSTKDSPLSTDTQYF. In nucleotides, the CDR3 is TGTGCCAGCAGCACCAAAGACTCCCCCCTCTCCACAGATACGCAGTATTTT.

This clone appeared a few times. Other DNA variants within this sample encode the same CDR3. The CDR3 bases are TGTGCCAGCAGTCTTACAAATAATGAAAAACTGTTTTTT. Its translation is CASSLTNNEKLFF. The chain links TRBV27 to TRBJ1-4; D is ambiguous. In germline, CDR1 is MNHEY, CDR2 SMNVEV (reference sequence). Trimming took 5 bases from V and 4 from J, leaving 8 bases between them. The length of the CDR3 is 13 residues.